The 24 T cell receptor beta chains in this list originate from one sample, sequenced in a study of blood T cell repertoires in COVID-19. Sequenced by immunoSEQ multiplex PCR; TCRdb stores in-frame clones only, minus some. This table holds around 81,000 clones, 75% to 85% found once. The sample comprised peripheral blood. The receptor set was obtained from an elderly man with acute or convalescent COVID-19.

The genes are TRBV5-6 and TRBJ2-1; D perhaps matches TRBD1 (6 bases). V dropped 4 bases and J dropped 8 bases, with 16 bases sitting between them. Germline lookup yields CDR1 SGHDT and CDR2 YYEEEE. This CDR3 has 14 amino acids. The CDR3, as DNA: TGTGCCAGCAGCATCACATACAGGGTTGATGAGCAGTTCTTC. This codes for CASSITYRVDEQFF.

The chain employs TRBV9 and TRBJ2-5, with 11 bases aligning to TRBD2. This CDR3 has 16 amino acids. Per the germline V gene, CDR1 is SGDLS and CDR2 is YYNGEE. V gave up 0 bases and J gave up 1 base; unmatched junction bases: 2. The CDR3 bases are TGTGCCAGCAGCGTAGCTACTAGCGGGGGCCAAGAGACCCAGTACTTC. It encodes CASSVATSGGQETQYF.

The rearrangement uses TRBV3-1 (or the pseudogene TRBV3-2) and TRBJ2-1; 9 nucleotides line up with TRBD2. The germline gives CDR1 LGHDT, CDR2 YNNKEL (reference sequence). CDR3 length: 13 amino acids. V was pared by 11 bases and J by 2 bases, with 4 bases of the junction left unmatched. The CDR3 region has the DNA TGTGCCTGTGCTAGCGGGACCTACAATGAGCAGTTCTTC. It encodes CACASGTYNEQFF.

The count of this clone is one. This chain connects TRBV3-1 (or the pseudogene TRBV3-2) to TRBJ2-3; 7 nucleotides match TRBD2. The ends lost 4 bases at V and 4 bases at J; junction bases unmatched: 11. The germline CDR1 and CDR2 sequences are LGHDT and YNNKEL (reference sequence). The CDR3 covers 16 residues. CDR3 in amino acids: CASSPGLGIFSDTQYF. DNA of the CDR3: TGTGCCAGCAGCCCCGGACTAGGGATCTTCTCAGATACGCAGTATTTT.

The rearrangement links TRBV7-2 to TRBJ1-5; 8 nucleotides align to TRBD1. The CDR3 has 14 residues. The germline V gene encodes CDR1 SGHTA and CDR2 FQGNSA. The trim removed 4 bases at V and 9 bases at J, leaving 8 bases unmatched. For the CDR3, the DNA is TGTGCCAGCAGCTCCGGACAGGGCTTCCGGCCCCAGCATTTT. Its translation: CASSSGQGFRPQHF.

J is TRBJ1-2 and V is TRBV6-5, with 8 positions matching TRBD1. The CDR3 loop spans 12 amino acids. Germline trimming cut 8 bases from V and 8 bases from J; bases unmatched to any gene: 7. CDR1 is MNHEY, CDR2 SVGAGI, per germline. The CDR3 here is CASGQGNKGYTF. DNA of the CDR3: TGTGCCAGCGGACAGGGAAATAAGGGCTACACCTTC.

This clone was counted between two and nine times. The CDR3 DNA reads TGTGCCAGCAAGTTGACCACAGGGTTCTACGGCAATGAGCAGTTCTTC. Its protein is CASKLTTGFYGNEQFF. The chain recombines TRBV27 with TRBJ2-1, with TRBD1 as a possible D gene (6 bases). CDR3 size: 16 residues. In germline, CDR1 is MNHEY, CDR2 SMNVEV (reference sequence). V lost 7 bases and J 6 bases, leaving 22 bases between the germline ends.

V usage is TRBV5-4 and J usage is TRBJ2-1; D is unclear. Germline assignment: CDR1 SGHNT and CDR2 YYREEE (reference sequence). The V and J ends lost 4 bases and 0 bases respectively, with 17 bases between them. The CDR3 sequence is 17 residues long. CDR3 sequence (DNA): TGTGCCAGCAGCAACTCAGGCCCCTTGAGCTCCTACAATGAGCAGTTCTTC. Translation gives CASSNSGPLSSYNEQFF.

This chain uses TRBV2 with TRBJ1-1, with 7 bases aligning to TRBD1. With V trimmed by 4 bases and J by 10 bases, 15 bases remained unmatched. Germline V gene data show CDR1 as SNHLY and CDR2 as FYNNEI. This CDR3 has 15 residues. CDR3 sequence (DNA): TGTGCCAGCAGTGTTCGACAGGGCAGGGACAAAATAGCTTTCTTT. It yields the protein CASSVRQGRDKIAFF.

V gene TRBV7-2 combines with J gene TRBJ2-5, with 15 bases identical to TRBD2. This CDR3 region has 17 residues. J lost 9 bases, V lost 5 bases, and 13 bases had no gene match. Germline V gene lookup returns CDR1 SGHTA and CDR2 FQGNSA. As DNA, the CDR3 is TGTGCCAGCAGCGCCTCGGGACTAGCGGGGGGTGGCGGGGCCCAGTACTTC. Protein: CASSASGLAGGGGAQYF.

CDR3 coding DNA: TGTGCCAGCAGCTCATCGACAAACTCGGGGTATGGCTACACCTTC. Its protein product is CASSSSTNSGYGYTF. The chain links TRBV5-8 to TRBJ1-2; D gene unclear. Germline V gene lookup returns CDR1 SGHTS and CDR2 YDEGEE. The CDR3 is made up of 15 amino acids. V dropped 3 bases and J dropped 5 bases, with 17 bases sitting between them.

CDR3 amino acids: CASGGRGNQPQHF. The CDR3 coding sequence is TGTGCCAGCGGGGGTAGGGGGAATCAGCCCCAGCATTTT. The chain carries TRBV28 and TRBJ1-5; TRBD1 might be the D (6 bases). Germline CDR1 is MDHEN and CDR2 is SYDVKM. The CDR3 runs 13 residues. V gave up 8 bases and J gave up 4 bases, with 12 bases separating them.

The V call is TRBV11-1, the J call TRBJ1-3; no definite D call. Trimming left V 0 bases short and J 0 bases short, with 9 bases between. CDR3 length: 16 amino acids. In germline, CDR1 is SGHAT, CDR2 FQDESV (reference sequence). Here the CDR3 DNA reads TGTGCCAGCAGCTTAGCATACGGAGTCTCTGGAAACACCATATATTTT. Protein: CASSLAYGVSGNTIYF.

This chain connects TRBV30 to TRBJ2-5; TRBD2 is a possible D gene (5 bases). This CDR3 has 13 amino acids. Trimming left V 2 bases short and J 5 bases short, with 12 bases between. Germline CDR1 GTSNPN, CDR2 SVGIG (reference sequence). CDR3 in DNA: TGTGCCTGGAGTCGGGCTAGCTATGAGACCCAGTACTTC. Translated: CAWSRASYETQYF.

The chain combines TRBV18 with TRBJ1-2; 7 positions agree with TRBD1. Germline CDR1 and CDR2: KGHSH and LQKENI. Trimming at V came to 3 bases and at J to 3 bases, leaving 4 bases not matched to a gene. This CDR3 is 14 amino acids long. CDR3 nucleotide sequence: TGTGCCAGCTCACCGGAGACAGGGTACTATGGCTACACCTTC. This sequence encodes CASSPETGYYGYTF. The full variable domain, its missing parts supplied by reference TRBV18 and TRBJ1-2, is NAGVMQNPRHLVRRRGQEARLRCSPMKGHSHVYWYRQLPEEGLKFMVYLQKENIIDESGMPKERFSAEFPKEGPSILRIQQVVRGDSAAYFCASSPETGYYGYTFGSGTRLTVV.

CDR3 coding DNA: TGTGCCAGCAGCTCGGGTGGGACTTCTGGAAACACCATATATTTT. It specifies CASSSGGTSGNTIYF. The rearrangement uses TRBV5-5 and TRBJ1-3; TRBD1 is a possible D gene (5 bases). The length of the CDR3 is 15 residues. Germline assignment: CDR1 SGHKS and CDR2 YYEKEE (reference sequence). The V end was cut by 3 bases, the J end by 1 base, with 11 bases between.

The rearrangement uses TRBV3-1 (or the pseudogene TRBV3-2) and TRBJ2-2; TRBD1 aligns across 7 bases. J gave up 1 base and V 6 bases, and 8 bases lay outside the gene matches. The CDR3 is 16 amino acids. CDR1 is LGHDT, CDR2 YNNKEL, per germline (reference sequence). The CDR3 region has the DNA TGTGCCAGCAGGCCCGGGACAGCCCAGAACACCGGGGAGCTGTTTTTT. It translates to CASRPGTAQNTGELFF.

In this sample, this clone turned up a few times. The CDR3 loop is CASSYYSNQPQHF. CDR3 nucleotides: TGTGCCAGCAGTTACTATAGCAATCAGCCCCAGCATTTT. This chain joins TRBV28 and TRBJ1-5, with unresolved D. The CDR3 is 13 amino acids. Germline V gene sequence: CDR1 MDHEN, CDR2 SYDVKM. The V gene lost 4 bases and the J gene lost 0 bases, with 4 bases spanning the gap. The entire variable domain, with the rest obtained from reference TRBV28 and TRBJ1-5, is as follows: DVKVTQSSRYLVKRTGEKVFLECVQDMDHENMFWYRQDPGLGLRLIYFSYDVKMKEKGDIPEGYSVSREKKERFSLILESASTNQTSMYLCASSYYSNQPQHFGDGTRLSIL.

V is TRBV3-1 (or the pseudogene TRBV3-2) and J is TRBJ2-7; 10 nucleotides match TRBD2. The CDR3 runs 14 residues. Germline CDR1 and CDR2: LGHDT and YNNKEL (reference sequence). The trim removed 4 bases at V and 0 bases at J, leaving 0 bases unmatched. The chain's CDR3 is CASSPSGSSYEQYF. CDR3 sequence (DNA): TGTGCCAGCAGCCCTAGCGGGAGCTCCTACGAGCAGTACTTC.

This clone appeared a few times. V is TRBV28 and J is TRBJ1-2; D is uncertain. Germline CDR1 MDHEN, CDR2 SYDVKM. V lost 6 bases and J lost 0, with 17 bases in between. This CDR3 comprises 16 residues. The CDR3 is CASSPAGSSSNYGYTF. The CDR3 DNA reads TGTGCCAGCAGCCCGGCGGGGTCCAGCTCTAACTATGGCTACACCTTC.

J is TRBJ2-7 and V is TRBV29-1; the D gene is possibly TRBD1 (6 bases). Trimming stripped 5 bases from V and 3 bases from J, with 11 bases between. CDR1 and CDR2 from the germline V gene are SQVTM and ANQGSEA. This CDR3 comprises 12 residues. CDR3 coding DNA: TGCAGCGTTTCGGGACAAAACTACGAGCAGTACTTC. It codes for CSVSGQNYEQYF.

The chain links TRBV4-2 to TRBJ1-3; D unclear. Germline values: CDR1 LGHNA, CDR2 YNFKEQ. There are 16 residues in the CDR3. With 0 bases removed from V and 0 bases from J, the gap between germline ends came to 9 bases. The CDR3 region is CASSQDLGASGNTIYF. The CDR3 nucleotides read TGTGCCAGCAGCCAAGATTTAGGAGCCTCTGGAAACACCATATATTTT.

About this clone itself: Other DNA sequences in the sample encode the same CDR3. V and J are TRBV5-1 and TRBJ1-2; TRBD1 might be the D (5 bases). V lost 2 bases and J 2 bases, leaving 7 bases between the germline ends. In germline, CDR1 is SGHRS, CDR2 YFSETQ. The CDR3 is made up of 13 amino acids. The CDR3: CASSLDSNYGYTF. Written as DNA, the CDR3 is TGCGCCAGCAGCTTAGACAGCAACTATGGCTACACCTTC.

V gene TRBV28 combines with J gene TRBJ1-2; D is possibly TRBD1 (5 bases). The CDR3 length is 14 residues. Germline-derived CDR1 and CDR2 are MDHEN and SYDVKM. Trimming took 2 bases from V and 7 from J, leaving 14 bases between them. The CDR3 DNA is TGTGCCAGCAGTTTACATAGGGGAAGTTTTGGCTACACCTTC. Translation: CASSLHRGSFGYTF.